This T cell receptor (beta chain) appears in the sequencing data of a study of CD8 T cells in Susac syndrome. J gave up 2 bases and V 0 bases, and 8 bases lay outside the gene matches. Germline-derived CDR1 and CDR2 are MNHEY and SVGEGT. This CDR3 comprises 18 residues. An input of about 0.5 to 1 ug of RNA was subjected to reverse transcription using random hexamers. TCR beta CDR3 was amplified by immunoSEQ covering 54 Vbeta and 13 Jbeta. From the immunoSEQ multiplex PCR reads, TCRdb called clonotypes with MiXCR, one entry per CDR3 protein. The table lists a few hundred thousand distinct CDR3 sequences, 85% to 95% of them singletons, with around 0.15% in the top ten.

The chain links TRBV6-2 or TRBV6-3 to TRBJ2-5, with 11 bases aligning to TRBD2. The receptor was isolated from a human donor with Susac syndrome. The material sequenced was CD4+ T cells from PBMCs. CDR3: CASSYSLRLAGNQETQYF. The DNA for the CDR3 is TGTGCCAGCAGTTACTCCCTGAGACTAGCGGGGAATCAAGAGACCCAGTACTTC.